This T cell receptor (beta chain) was profiled in a study of neurological immune-mediated disorders. TCRdb recomputed calls from the 5' RACE reads with MiXCR, one row per CDR3 protein. The repertoire holds about 36,000 distinct CDR3 sequences, with about a tenth as singletons. Findings and caveats of the study: Across subjects, no CDR3 amino acid sequence appeared in expanded clones of more than one subject, a finding that suggested private repertoires in all groups.

This clonotype was detected ten times or more. Antigen specificity is unknown. CDR1 and CDR2 (germline): SGHRS, YFSETQ. The CDR3 is 13 residues long. The V gene lost 0 bases and the J gene lost 4 bases, with 6 bases spanning the gap. The chain recombines TRBV5-1 with TRBJ2-3; unclear D gene. The specimen sequenced was PBMCs. The clonotype originates from a woman in her twenties or thirties with HTLV-1-associated myelopathy (HAM/TSP). CDR3 in DNA: TGCGCCAGCAGCTTGGATTGGTCAGATACGCAGTATTTT. This translates into CASSLDWSDTQYF.